These 32 T cell receptor beta chains originate from one sample sequenced in a study of cytomegalovirus exposure and HLA in healthy donors. The protocol was immunoSEQ multiplex PCR, while the TCRdb copy is restricted to in-frame clones and leaves out a portion. The sample holds 150,000 to 180,000 clones; more than 70% are singletons and the top ten take around 2.1%. The sample consisted of PBMCs. The receptors stem from a human donor in good health.

The chain has TRBV11-3 and TRBJ2-7, with D uncertain. The length of the CDR3 is 13 residues. V shed 6 bases and J shed 5 bases, with 14 bases lying between them. Germline values: CDR1 SGHNT, CDR2 YENEEA. The CDR3 reads CASSLGGSNEQYF. CDR3 DNA sequence: TGTGCCAGCAGTCTAGGTGGGTCAAACGAGCAGTACTTC. Looking up the rest from reference TRBV11-3 and TRBJ2-7 gives the full variable domain: EAGVVQSPRYKIIEKKQPVAFWCNPISGHNTLYWYLQNLGQGPELLIRYENEEAVDDSQLPKDRFSAERLKGVDSTLKIQPAELGDSAVYLCASSLGGSNEQYFGPGTRLTVT.

The CDR3 sequence is CASSAGTGAGFVYF. CDR3 in DNA: TGTGCCAGCAGCGCCGGGACAGGGGCGGGCTTTGTGTACTTC. The V call is TRBV5-4, the J call TRBJ2-4; 10 bases match TRBD1. Per the germline V gene, CDR1 is SGHNT and CDR2 is YYREEE (reference sequence). V dropped 4 bases and J dropped 15; count of bases not matched to a gene: 13. This CDR3 is 14 amino acids long.

This sequence joins TRBV28 and TRBJ1-1, with 7 bases identical to TRBD1. The length of the CDR3 is 15 residues. Per the germline V gene, CDR1 is MDHEN and CDR2 is SYDVKM. Germline trimming cut 5 bases from V and 1 base from J; bases unmatched to any gene: 7. The CDR3 reads CASSPPRTGNTEAFF. The CDR3 region has the DNA TGTGCCAGCAGTCCCCCCCGGACAGGGAACACTGAAGCTTTCTTT.

The V and J genes are TRBV9 and TRBJ1-2, with D hard to call. The CDR3 is 16 amino acids. Looked up from germline, CDR1 is SGDLS and CDR2 is YYNGEE. V was shortened by 4 bases and J by 5 bases, with 21 bases between the two germline ends. This chain's CDR3 is CASSHGEGESSYGYTF. The DNA of the CDR3 is TGTGCCAGCAGCCATGGGGAGGGCGAGTCCTCTTATGGCTACACCTTC.

The count of this clone is one. This chain links TRBV28 with TRBJ2-7, with TRBD1 identical over 7 bases. Germline CDR1 reads MDHEN; CDR2 reads SYDVKM. Trimming at V came to 4 bases and at J to 5 bases, leaving 11 bases not matched to a gene. The CDR3 totals 15 residues. The CDR3 loop is CASSSLTGLRNEQYF. CDR3 DNA sequence: TGTGCCAGCAGTTCGTTGACAGGGCTGCGGAACGAGCAGTACTTC. Complete variable domain (other parts from reference TRBV28 and TRBJ2-7): DVKVTQSSRYLVKRTGEKVFLECVQDMDHENMFWYRQDPGLGLRLIYFSYDVKMKEKGDIPEGYSVSREKKERFSLILESASTNQTSMYLCASSSLTGLRNEQYFGPGTRLTVT.

This chain uses TRBV28 with TRBJ2-7; TRBD1 aligns across 7 bases. With V trimmed by 4 bases and J by 0 bases, 3 bases remained unmatched. This CDR3 is 14 amino acids long. Germline CDR1 MDHEN, CDR2 SYDVKM. CDR3 DNA: TGTGCCAGCAGTTCCCGGACAGGCTCCTACGAGCAGTACTTC. Its translation: CASSSRTGSYEQYF.

The chain links TRBV18 to TRBJ1-1, with 9 bases lining up with TRBD1. Germline CDR1 and CDR2: KGHSH and LQKENI. After removal of 9 bases from V and 0 bases from J, the junction contained 8 bases not matched to a gene. There are 15 residues in the CDR3. This CDR3 reads CASSGQGDLNTEAFF. In DNA form, the CDR3 reads TGTGCCAGTTCGGGACAGGGTGATTTGAACACTGAAGCTTTCTTT.

This sequence joins TRBV19 and TRBJ1-2; D is undetermined. The V gene lost 7 bases and the J gene lost 6 bases, with 15 bases spanning the gap. The CDR3 is made up of 13 amino acids. Germline V gene sequence: CDR1 LNHDA, CDR2 SQIVND (reference sequence). In nucleotides, the CDR3 is TGTGCCAGTACCAAAAACGGGGTCCATGGCTACACCTTC. Residues: CASTKNGVHGYTF.

This chain uses TRBV5-5 with TRBJ2-5; 8 positions match TRBD2. V lost 4 bases to trimming and J lost 1 base; unmatched junction nucleotides: 9. Per the germline V gene, CDR1 is SGHKS and CDR2 is YYEKEE (reference sequence). The CDR3 spans 16 residues. Written as DNA, the CDR3 is TGTGCCAGCAGCGCAGGCAGCGGGGGTACCCAAGAGACCCAGTACTTC. Protein: CASSAGSGGTQETQYF.

The count of this clone is one. The chain uses TRBV19 and TRBJ1-4, with 12 nucleotides matching TRBD1. This CDR3 has 13 amino acids. CDR1 is LNHDA, CDR2 SQIVND, per germline (reference sequence). The V gene end was trimmed by 8 bases and the J gene end by 7 bases; junction bases not matched to a gene: 2. DNA for the CDR3: TGTGCCAGTCGGGGACAGGGGGCTGAAAAACTGTTTTTT. Translated: CASRGQGAEKLFF.

In this sample, this clone turned up a few times. The CDR3 spells CASSVSGLAGYTF. CDR3 DNA sequence: TGTGCCAGCAGCGTTTCAGGGTTGGCTGGCTACACCTTC. The chain recombines TRBV9 with TRBJ1-2, with a possible D match to TRBD1 (5 bases). Germline V gene data show CDR1 as SGDLS and CDR2 as YYNGEE. The CDR3 length is 13 residues. V was clipped by 2 bases and J by 7 bases, with 12 bases between them.

The gene calls are TRBV19 and TRBJ1-5; weak D call: TRBD1 (5 bases). This CDR3 is 14 amino acids long. Germline assignment: CDR1 LNHDA and CDR2 SQIVND (reference sequence). V gave up 4 bases and J gave up 4 bases, with 11 bases separating them. CDR3 sequence reads: CASSTRGANQPQHF. As DNA, the CDR3 is TGTGCCAGTAGTACGCGTGGGGCGAATCAGCCCCAGCATTTT.

The J gene is TRBJ2-3, the V gene TRBV30, with a possible D match to TRBD2 (5 bases). The CDR3 is 13 amino acids. Germline V gene lookup returns CDR1 GTSNPN and CDR2 SVGIG (reference sequence). The ends were cut back, 4 bases at V and 0 bases at J, with 8 bases in the middle. This CDR3 reads CAWNSGSTDTQYF. In nucleotides, the CDR3 is TGTGCCTGGAACAGCGGCAGCACAGATACGCAGTATTTT.

V usage is TRBV29-1 and J usage is TRBJ2-3; TRBD1 agrees at 10 bases. From germline, CDR1 is SQVTM and CDR2 ANQGSEA. The length of the CDR3 is 15 residues. J gave up 0 bases and V 2 bases, and 2 bases lay outside the gene matches. CDR3 sequence: CSVEWDRGSTDTQYF. The CDR3 nucleotides are TGCAGCGTTGAATGGGACAGGGGCAGCACAGATACGCAGTATTTT.

The chain has TRBV27 and TRBJ2-3; TRBD2 aligns across 11 bases. Germline assignment: CDR1 MNHEY and CDR2 SMNVEV (reference sequence). Trimming at V came to 3 bases and at J to 0 bases, leaving 5 bases not matched to a gene. The CDR3 runs 17 residues. The CDR3 coding sequence is TGTGCCAGCAGTTTGTGGGTAGCGGGAGGGAGCACAGATACGCAGTATTTT. As protein: CASSLWVAGGSTDTQYF.

The chain couples TRBV27 to TRBJ1-2; tentatively, D is TRBD1 (6 bases). Germline V gene lookup returns CDR1 MNHEY and CDR2 SMNVEV (reference sequence). Trimming removed 4 bases from V and 6 bases from J, with 18 bases in between. This CDR3 contains 15 residues. The CDR3 bases are TGTGCCAGCAGTTCACAGAACAGGGTTTTTGATGGCTACACCTTC. Encoded protein: CASSSQNRVFDGYTF.

The V gene is TRBV10-2, the J gene TRBJ2-1; tentatively, D is TRBD2 (5 bases). The CDR3 spans 13 residues. Deletions cut 7 bases from V and 4 bases from J, with 11 bases between. Germline V gives CDR1 WSHSY, CDR2 SAAADI. The CDR3 reads CASKEERYNEQFF. The DNA of the CDR3 is TGCGCCAGCAAGGAGGAGAGGTACAATGAGCAGTTCTTC.

The chain recombines TRBV6-6 with TRBJ2-5; maybe TRBD1 (6 bases). CDR1 is MNHNY, CDR2 SVGAGI, per germline (reference sequence). The CDR3 extends over 13 amino acids. Trimming cost V 8 bases and J 5 bases, with 15 bases left between them. CDR3 nucleotide sequence: TGTGCCAGCCTGAACAGGGCTGAGGAGACCCAGTACTTC. This gives the protein CASLNRAEETQYF.

The chain joins TRBV5-6 to TRBJ1-1; weak D call: TRBD1 (5 bases). There are 13 residues in the CDR3. V dropped 4 bases and J dropped 4 bases, with 11 bases sitting between them. From germline, CDR1 is SGHDT and CDR2 YYEEEE. CDR3 nucleotides: TGTGCCAGCAGCCGGGGGACGTTCACTGAAGCTTTCTTT. Translating it yields CASSRGTFTEAFF.

The rearrangement links TRBV5-1 to TRBJ1-1, with D possibly being TRBD1 (6 bases). The CDR3 has 13 residues. CDR1 SGHRS and CDR2 YFSETQ come from the germline V gene. V shed 4 bases and J shed 1 base, with 8 bases lying between them. CDR3 in DNA: TGCGCCAGCAGCGGACAGACGAACACTGAAGCTTTCTTT. This gives the protein CASSGQTNTEAFF.

V usage is TRBV2 and J usage is TRBJ2-7, with 7 bases fitting TRBD1. This CDR3 comprises 17 residues. The V and J ends lost 6 bases and 4 bases, in that order; junction bases with no gene match: 18. The germline gives CDR1 SNHLY, CDR2 FYNNEI. The CDR3: CASRAPANWDSAYEQYF. For the CDR3, the DNA is TGTGCCAGCAGGGCACCGGCAAACTGGGACAGCGCTTACGAGCAGTACTTC.

The CDR3 loop reads CASSLEGPYGYTF. CDR3 DNA sequence: TGTGCCAGCAGTTTAGAGGGCCCCTATGGCTACACCTTC. This sequence joins TRBV28 and TRBJ1-2; D gene ambiguous. CDR1 and CDR2 from the germline V gene are MDHEN and SYDVKM. The CDR3 is made up of 13 amino acids. The V and J ends lost 2 bases and 4 bases respectively, with 8 bases between them.

This chain joins TRBV18 and TRBJ2-2; the D gene is possibly TRBD2 (6 bases). This CDR3 contains 18 residues. Trimming left V 3 bases short and J 0 bases short, with 17 bases between. Germline V gene lookup returns CDR1 KGHSH and CDR2 LQKENI. The CDR3 DNA reads TGTGCCAGCTCACCTCTAGGTACGGGGGTTACGAACACCGGGGAGCTGTTTTTT. Protein: CASSPLGTGVTNTGELFF.

The chain carries TRBV5-6 and TRBJ2-5, with a possible D match to TRBD1 (6 bases). This CDR3 has 13 amino acids. V shed 4 bases and J shed 9 bases, with 16 bases lying between them. The germline V gene encodes CDR1 SGHDT and CDR2 YYEEEE. The CDR3 nucleotides are TGTGCCAGCAGCCACGATCGACAGGAGTCCCAGTACTTC. This encodes CASSHDRQESQYF.

The CDR3 sequence: CSVKGQGGSEQYF. The CDR3 DNA sequence: TGCAGCGTTAAGGGACAGGGTGGATCCGAGCAGTACTTC. The chain carries TRBV29-1 and TRBJ2-7; TRBD1 agrees at 9 bases. V dropped 5 bases and J dropped 6; count of bases not matched to a gene: 8. Germline V gives CDR1 SQVTM, CDR2 ANQGSEA. The CDR3 length is 13 residues.

The genes are TRBV7-6 and TRBJ2-5; D is possibly TRBD1 (6 bases). Trimming stripped 1 base from V and 7 bases from J, with 10 bases between. The CDR3 sequence is 13 residues long. From germline, CDR1 is SGHVS and CDR2 FNYEAQ. CDR3 sequence reads: CASSLGQGRTQYF. CDR3 nucleotide sequence: TGTGCCAGCAGCTTAGGGCAGGGGAGGACCCAGTACTTC.

CDR3 amino acids: CASSPGWPDTQYF. CDR3 bases: TGTGCCAGCAGTCCAGGGTGGCCAGATACGCAGTATTTT. The V gene is TRBV27, the J gene TRBJ2-3; D possibly corresponds to TRBD1 (5 bases). CDR3 size: 13 residues. Germline V lookup: CDR1 MNHEY, CDR2 SMNVEV (reference sequence). Trimming removed 5 bases at V and 4 bases at J, with 10 bases between.

The sample holds a few counts of this clone. The chain combines TRBV6-4 with TRBJ1-6; D possibly corresponds to TRBD1 (6 bases). V was shortened by 4 bases and J by 6 bases, with 10 bases between the two germline ends. This CDR3 is 14 amino acids long. Germline V lookup: CDR1 MRHNA, CDR2 SNTAGT. CDR3 sequence (DNA): TGTGCCAGCAGTGTGGACAGCGTTAATTCACCCCTCCACTTT. Translated, it gives CASSVDSVNSPLHF.

This chain connects TRBV6-6 to TRBJ2-2, with D possibly matching TRBD2 (6 bases). V was trimmed by 2 bases and J by 7 bases, leaving 17 bases between them. Germline CDR1 and CDR2: MNHNY and SVGAGI (reference sequence). The CDR3 is made up of 16 amino acids. Here the CDR3 reads CASSYRERAQGGELFF. CDR3 nucleotides: TGTGCCAGCAGTTACCGGGAGCGCGCTCAGGGCGGGGAGCTGTTTTTT.

V usage is TRBV7-3 and J usage is TRBJ1-2, with D possibly matching TRBD1 (6 bases). The CDR3 runs to 13 residues. V was pared by 3 bases and J by 6 bases, with 11 bases between. Germline lookup yields CDR1 SGHTA and CDR2 FQGTGA. The CDR3 spells CASSFAGDDGYTF. In DNA, the CDR3 is TGTGCCAGCAGCTTCGCAGGGGATGATGGCTACACCTTC.

The rearrangement uses TRBV4-1 and TRBJ2-1; D not resolved. CDR3 length equals 13 residues. V gave up 3 bases and J gave up 8 bases, with 11 bases separating them. Germline V lookup: CDR1 MGHRA, CDR2 YSYEKL. Here the CDR3 reads CASSQPHDYEQFF. DNA of the CDR3: TGCGCCAGCAGCCAGCCCCATGACTATGAGCAGTTCTTC.

This sequence joins TRBV27 and TRBJ1-1; D gene unclear. In germline, CDR1 is MNHEY, CDR2 SMNVEV (reference sequence). The CDR3 is made up of 13 amino acids. V gave up 5 bases and J gave up 1 base, with 8 bases separating them. This CDR3 is CASSAKRNTEAFF. DNA for the CDR3: TGTGCCAGCAGTGCAAAGAGGAACACTGAAGCTTTCTTT.